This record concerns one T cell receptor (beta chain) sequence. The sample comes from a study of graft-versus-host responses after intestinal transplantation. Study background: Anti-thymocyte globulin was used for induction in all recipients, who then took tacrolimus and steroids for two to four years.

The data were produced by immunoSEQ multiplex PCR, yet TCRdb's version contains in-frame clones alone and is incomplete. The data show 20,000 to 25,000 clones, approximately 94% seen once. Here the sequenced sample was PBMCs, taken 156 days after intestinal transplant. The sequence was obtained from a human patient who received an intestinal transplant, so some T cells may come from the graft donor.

CDR3 nucleotide sequence: TGTGCCAGCAGCTTAGCAATCTCCACCTACGAGCAGTACTTC. It codes for CASSLAISTYEQYF. V is TRBV7-8 and J is TRBJ2-7; no definite D call. This CDR3 contains 14 residues. CDR1 and CDR2 (germline): SGHVS, FQNEAQ. V lost 0 bases and J lost 2, with 8 bases in between.